This T cell receptor (beta chain) comes out of a study of regulatory T cells in long-lasting Graves disease. Time point defined: persistent/refractory GD, antithyroid drugs over 5 years with positive TRAb. TCR sequences were obtained from RNA taken from PBMCs. The authors built TCR beta libraries using iRepertoire HTBI primers and Arm-PCR of CDR3 regions. TCRdb reprocessed the multiplex PCR reads with MiXCR, giving one entry per CDR3 protein. The sample includes 350,000 to 500,000 distinct CDR3 sequences, about 21% of them seen just once. Germline V gives CDR1 MNHEY, CDR2 SVGEGT. The CDR3 is 15 amino acids. V was pared by 5 bases and J by 4 bases, with 6 bases of the junction left unmatched.

V usage is TRBV6-2 or TRBV6-3 and J usage is TRBJ2-2, with 8 positions matching TRBD1. The clonotype originates from a female donor with Graves disease. The sample here was peripheral blood mononuclear cells (PBMCs), taken when the disease was refractory, from a patient treated with antithyroid drugs. CDR3 loop: CASSTTGEITGELFF. The CDR3 DNA is TGTGCCAGCAGTACGACAGGGGAAATCACCGGGGAGCTGTTTTTT.